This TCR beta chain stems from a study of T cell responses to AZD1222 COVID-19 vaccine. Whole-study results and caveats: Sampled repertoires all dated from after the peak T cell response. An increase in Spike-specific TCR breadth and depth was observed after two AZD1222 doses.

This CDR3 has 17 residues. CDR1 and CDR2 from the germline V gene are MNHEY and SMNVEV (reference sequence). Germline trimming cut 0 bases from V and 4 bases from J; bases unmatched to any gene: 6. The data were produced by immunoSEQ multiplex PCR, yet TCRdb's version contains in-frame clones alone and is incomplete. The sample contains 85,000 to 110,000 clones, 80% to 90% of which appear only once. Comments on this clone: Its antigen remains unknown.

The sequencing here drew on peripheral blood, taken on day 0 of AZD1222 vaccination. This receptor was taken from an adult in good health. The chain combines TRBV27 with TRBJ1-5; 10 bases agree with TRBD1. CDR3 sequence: CASSLSSLGQGNQPQHF. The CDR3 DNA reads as TGTGCCAGCAGTTTATCGAGCCTGGGACAGGGGAATCAGCCCCAGCATTTT.